These 22 T cell receptor beta chains share one sample of origin, sequenced in a study of neoadjuvant anti-PD-1 for oral cavity cancer. The time point was: after neoadjuvant nivolumab, at surgical resection. Libraries were prepared by immunoSEQ multiplex PCR; TCRdb keeps only in-frame clonotypes and omits some of them. Seen here are roughly 23,000 clones, around 43% observed once, and the top ten hold about two fifths. The specimen was tumor tissue, collected after nivolumab (anti-PD-1) treatment. The origin of the receptors is a person aged 35-79 years with oral cavity squamous cell carcinoma.

This chain joins TRBV28 and TRBJ2-5; the D gene is possibly TRBD2 (5 bases). TRBJ2-7 matches the DNA end more closely, so the J call is doubtful. The CDR3 has 16 amino acids. Looked up from germline, CDR1 is MDHEN and CDR2 is SYDVKM. The CDR3 nucleotides are TGTGCCAGCAGTCCTCCCTTCACTGGGAGCGGCTACGAGCAGTACTTC. This encodes CASSPPFTGSGYEQYF.

This clone was found once. V and J are TRBV5-4 and TRBJ2-7, with D unclear. Trimming took 0 bases from V and 7 from J, leaving 20 bases between them. The length of the CDR3 is 16 residues. Looked up from germline, CDR1 is SGHNT and CDR2 is YYREEE (reference sequence). CDR3 protein: CASSLGAGHGVREQYF. Written as DNA, the CDR3 is TGTGCCAGCAGCTTGGGTGCTGGGCATGGGGTAAGGGAGCAGTACTTC. The full variable domain, in which reference TRBV5-4 and TRBJ2-7 provide the parts outside the CDR3, is ETGVTQSPTHLIKTRGQQVTLRCSSQSGHNTVSWYQQALGQGPQFIFQYYREEENGRGNFPPRFSGLQFPNYSSELNVNALELDDSALYLCASSLGAGHGVREQYFGPGTRLTVT.

This clone was observed a handful of times. The rearrangement joins TRBV5-1 to TRBJ1-1; the D gene is possibly TRBD1 (5 bases). Per germline, CDR1 SGHRS and CDR2 YFSETQ. Trimming took 3 bases from V and 4 from J, leaving 16 bases between them. The CDR3 is 15 residues long. CDR3 protein: CASSSKGDLGTEAFF. The DNA for the CDR3 is TGCGCCAGCAGCTCGAAAGGGGACTTGGGCACTGAAGCTTTCTTT.

The CDR3 protein is CASSESTRGRGSTF. DNA of the CDR3: TGCGCCAGCAGTGAGTCGACGAGGGGGCGGGGGAGCACCTTC. The chain combines TRBV10-2 with TRBJ1-2; 7 nucleotides match TRBD1. This CDR3 spans 14 amino acids. Per germline, CDR1 WSHSY and CDR2 SAAADI. Trimming cost V 0 bases and J 13 bases; bases outside gene matches: 11.

The chain uses TRBV7-2 and TRBJ1-6; 8 nucleotides align to TRBD1. The V gene end was trimmed by 3 bases and the J gene end by 5 bases; junction bases not matched to a gene: 3. This CDR3 contains 15 residues. Germline CDR1 SGHTA, CDR2 FQGNSA. CDR3 region: CASSFTTGDNSPLHF. The CDR3 nucleotides read TGTGCCAGCAGCTTCACGACAGGGGATAATTCACCCCTCCACTTT.

The chain recombines TRBV7-2 with TRBJ1-4; no clear D gene. This CDR3 has 15 amino acids. Germline CDR1 SGHTA, CDR2 FQGNSA. Trimming stripped 1 base from V and 3 bases from J, with 9 bases between. CDR3 region: CASSLVRLANEKLFF. CDR3 DNA sequence: TGTGCCAGCAGCTTAGTGCGGTTGGCTAATGAAAAACTGTTTTTT.

The V gene is TRBV7-8, the J gene TRBJ1-2, with D unresolved. Per the germline V gene, CDR1 is SGHVS and CDR2 is FQNEAQ. The CDR3 sequence is 14 residues long. V was trimmed by 1 base and J by 6 bases, leaving 12 bases between them. The CDR3 reads CASSLEATWDGYTF. In DNA form, the CDR3 reads TGTGCCAGCAGCTTAGAGGCTACCTGGGATGGCTACACCTTC.

By frequency in the sample, this clone is medium-sized. This chain uses TRBV4-2 with TRBJ1-2, with a possible D match to TRBD1 (5 bases). The CDR3 extends over 13 amino acids. The V gene lost 0 bases and the J gene lost 9 bases, with 11 bases spanning the gap. Germline V CDR1 and CDR2: LGHNA, YNFKEQ. As DNA, the CDR3 is TGTGCCAGCAGCCAAGATAACGGGGCGAGCTACACCTTC. Translating gives CASSQDNGASYTF.

In its sample, this clone was seen once. The V gene is TRBV5-1, the J gene TRBJ1-3; 9 nucleotides agree with TRBD1. Unmatched junction bases numbered 6, after V lost 2 bases and J lost 0 bases. This CDR3 spans 17 amino acids. From germline, CDR1 is SGHRS and CDR2 YFSETQ. The CDR3 DNA follows: TGCGCCAGCAGCTTCACAGGGGGCTCTCTCTCTGGAAACACCATATATTTT. Its protein is CASSFTGGSLSGNTIYF.

This chain joins TRBV4-3 and TRBJ1-4; tentatively, D is TRBD1 (5 bases). The V gene lost 0 bases and the J gene lost 4 bases, with 15 bases spanning the gap. The germline V gene encodes CDR1 LGHNA and CDR2 YSLEER. The CDR3 totals 17 residues. CDR3: CASSQDRTRGFNEKLFF. The CDR3 DNA reads as TGCGCCAGCAGCCAAGACAGAACGAGGGGATTTAATGAAAAACTGTTTTTT.

In this sample, this clone turned up many times. The chain links TRBV28 to TRBJ1-5; D unclear. Germline loops: CDR1 MDHEN, CDR2 SYDVKM. V lost 6 bases, J lost 3 bases, and 15 bases lay in between. CDR3 length: 15 residues. Written as DNA, the CDR3 is TGTGCCAGCAGCTCGCTTTGGGGTCCCAATCAGCCCCAGCATTTT. This encodes CASSSLWGPNQPQHF.

The chain combines TRBV5-1 with TRBJ2-3; 10 bases agree with TRBD1. Per germline, CDR1 SGHRS and CDR2 YFSETQ. Trimming removed 0 bases from V and 4 bases from J; junction bases left unmatched: 8. The CDR3 runs 17 residues. The chain's CDR3 is CASSLGTGGQQADTQYF. The CDR3 nucleotides are TGCGCCAGCAGCTTGGGGACAGGGGGTCAGCAGGCAGATACGCAGTATTTT. Variable domain in full (rest from reference TRBV5-1 and TRBJ2-3): KAGVTQTPRYLIKTRGQQVTLSCSPISGHRSVSWYQQTPGQGLQFLFEYFSETQRNKGNFPGRFSGRQFSNSRSEMNVSTLELGDSALYLCASSLGTGGQQADTQYFGPGTRLTVL.

This clone has at least ten counts. V gene TRBV5-4 combines with J gene TRBJ2-2; maybe TRBD2 (5 bases). The ends were cut back, 0 bases at V and 3 bases at J, with 9 bases in the middle. There are 15 residues in the CDR3. Germline V gives CDR1 SGHNT, CDR2 YYREEE (reference sequence). The CDR3 protein is CASSLELGDTGELFF. The CDR3, as DNA: TGTGCCAGCAGCTTGGAACTAGGTGACACCGGGGAGCTGTTTTTT.

This clone was detected a few times. The rearrangement uses TRBV6-6 and TRBJ2-7, with 7 bases that match TRBD2. The germline V gene has CDR1 MNHNY and CDR2 SVGAGI (reference sequence). The CDR3 length is 12 residues. J lost 6 bases, V lost 4 bases, and 3 bases had no gene match. The DNA for the CDR3 is TGTGCCAGCAGTTTCGGACTAGTCGAGCAGTACTTC. It encodes CASSFGLVEQYF.

The chain links TRBV27 to TRBJ1-3; D is ambiguous. CDR1 is MNHEY and CDR2 is SMNVEV in the germline V gene (reference sequence). The V end was cut by 2 bases, the J end by 4 bases, with 6 bases between. The CDR3 runs 13 residues. This CDR3 is CASSLTNGNTIYF. The DNA of the CDR3 is TGTGCCAGCAGTTTAACCAACGGAAACACCATATATTTT.

This clone was recorded a few times. The chain combines TRBV6-5 with TRBJ2-7, with 9 bases fitting TRBD1. Germline CDR1 reads MNHEY; CDR2 reads SVGAGI. This CDR3 region has 15 residues. V gave up 2 bases and J gave up 2 bases; unmatched junction bases: 4. The CDR3 loop reads CASSYAGTGTYEQYF. The CDR3 region has the DNA TGTGCCAGCAGTTACGCCGGGACAGGGACCTACGAGCAGTACTTC.

This clone was detected ten times or more. The chain is built from TRBV6-1 and TRBJ1-2; unclear D gene. The length of the CDR3 is 15 residues. Germline loops: CDR1 MNHNS, CDR2 SASEGT. Trimming cost V 1 base and J 5 bases, with 14 bases left between them. As DNA, the CDR3 is TGTGCCAGCAGTGAAGTGATGAGGGCTTCTTATGGCTACACCTTC. Translation gives CASSEVMRASYGYTF.

V gene TRBV29-1 combines with J gene TRBJ2-5; tentatively, D is TRBD1 (6 bases). The germline V gene encodes CDR1 SQVTM and CDR2 ANQGSEA. The CDR3 is 13 residues long. V dropped 7 bases and J dropped 5 bases, with 17 bases sitting between them. The DNA of the CDR3 is TGCAGCGCCGGGGCAGGGGTGTGGGAGACCCAGTACTTC. Translating gives CSAGAGVWETQYF.

V and J are TRBV4-1 and TRBJ1-6; D remains ambiguous. There are 16 residues in the CDR3. Per germline, CDR1 MGHRA and CDR2 YSYEKL. Trimming pared 0 bases from V and 0 bases from J, leaving 6 bases between. CDR3 sequence reads: CASSQEMSSYNSPLHF. CDR3 nucleotide sequence: TGCGCCAGCAGCCAAGAGATGAGCTCCTATAATTCACCCCTCCACTTT.

By sample share, this clone is medium-sized. This chain uses TRBV6-5 with TRBJ2-7, with unresolved D. Trimming cost V 10 bases and J 2 bases, with 18 bases left between them. Germline CDR1 is MNHEY and CDR2 is SVGAGI. The CDR3 sequence is 14 residues long. CDR3 sequence reads: CATRPAASPYEQYF. The CDR3 coding sequence is TGTGCCACCCGACCCGCAGCCAGCCCCTACGAGCAGTACTTC.

This clone was counted ten times or more. This chain joins TRBV9 and TRBJ1-1, with D possibly matching TRBD1 (5 bases). The CDR3 spans 13 residues. The germline V and J ends were trimmed by 2 bases and 3 bases, with 8 bases remaining between them. CDR1 and CDR2 from the germline V gene are SGDLS and YYNGEE. The CDR3 coding sequence is TGTGCCAGCAGCGTCGAGGGGCACACTGAAGCTTTCTTT. Its translation: CASSVEGHTEAFF.

This clone has only a few counts. CDR3 protein: CASSLVGGASTEAFF. As DNA, the CDR3 is TGCGCCAGCAGCTTGGTAGGGGGCGCCAGCACTGAAGCTTTCTTT. The V call is TRBV5-1, the J call TRBJ1-1; the match to TRBD1 covers 7 bases. The CDR3 is made up of 15 amino acids. V shed 0 bases and J 4 bases; nucleotides not matched to a gene: 6. Germline V gene data show CDR1 as SGHRS and CDR2 as YFSETQ.